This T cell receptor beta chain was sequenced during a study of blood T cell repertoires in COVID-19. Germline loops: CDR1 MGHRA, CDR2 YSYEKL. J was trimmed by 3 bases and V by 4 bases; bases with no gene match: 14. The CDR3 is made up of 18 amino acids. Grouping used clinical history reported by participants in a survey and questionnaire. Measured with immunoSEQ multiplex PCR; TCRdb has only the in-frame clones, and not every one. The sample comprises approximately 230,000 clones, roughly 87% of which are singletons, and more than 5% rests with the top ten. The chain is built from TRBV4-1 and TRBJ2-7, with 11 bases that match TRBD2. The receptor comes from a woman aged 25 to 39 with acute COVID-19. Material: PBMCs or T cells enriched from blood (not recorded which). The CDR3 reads CASSPRGLAGGADYEQYF. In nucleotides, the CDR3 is TGCGCCAGCAGCCCCCGGGGGCTAGCGGGGGGAGCAGACTACGAGCAGTACTTC.